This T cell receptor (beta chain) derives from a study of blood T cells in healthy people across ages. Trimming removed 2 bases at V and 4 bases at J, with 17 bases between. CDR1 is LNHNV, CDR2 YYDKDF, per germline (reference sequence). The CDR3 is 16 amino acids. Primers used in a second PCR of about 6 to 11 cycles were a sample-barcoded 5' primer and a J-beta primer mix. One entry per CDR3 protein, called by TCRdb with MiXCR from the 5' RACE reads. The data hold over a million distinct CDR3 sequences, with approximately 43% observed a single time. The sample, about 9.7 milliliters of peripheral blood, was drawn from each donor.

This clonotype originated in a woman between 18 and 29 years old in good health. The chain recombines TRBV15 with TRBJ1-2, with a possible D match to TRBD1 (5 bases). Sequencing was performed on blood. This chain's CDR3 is CATSRPAVRAGYGYTF. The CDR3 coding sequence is TGTGCCACCAGCAGACCCGCGGTCAGGGCTGGCTATGGCTACACCTTC.